This T cell receptor beta chain originates from a study of human T cells and chemical hapten exposure. As for the study in general: Patients, a majority of them female, were diagnosed with alopecia areata, totalis or universalis.

This clonotype was picked up many times. The time point: patch test 2, 6 weeks after DPC sensitization. Stated treatment: therapeutic diphenylcyclopropenone sensitization with weekly scalp DPC. Trimming stripped 6 bases from V and 0 bases from J, with 8 bases between. CDR1 is LNHNV, CDR2 YYDKDF, per germline (reference sequence). CDR3 size: 13 residues. During construction of the library, unique molecular identifiers were attached to individual cDNA molecules for quantitative, reproducible TCR counting. From the RACE reads, TCRdb called clonotypes with MiXCR, one entry per CDR3 protein. The sample carries about 100,000 distinct CDR3 sequences, approximately 10% recorded once.

This receptor was identified in a woman aged 35 to 49 with alopecia areata. Some clones in this sample may be carry-over from other donors' samples. This specimen consisted of whole blood, obtained in connection with sensitization to the hapten diphenylcyclopropenone (DPC). The chain joins TRBV15 to TRBJ1-1; possible D gene TRBD1, 5 bases. DNA for the CDR3: TGTGCCACCAGAGGGGAAGTGAACACTGAAGCTTTCTTT. Its protein product is CATRGEVNTEAFF. Full variable domain (rest looked up from reference TRBV15 and TRBJ1-1): DAMVIQNPRYQVTQFGKPVTLSCSQTLNHNVMYWYQQKSSQAPKLLFHYYDKDFNNEADTPDNFQSRRPNTSFCFLDIRSPGLGDTAMYLCATRGEVNTEAFFGQGTRLTVV.